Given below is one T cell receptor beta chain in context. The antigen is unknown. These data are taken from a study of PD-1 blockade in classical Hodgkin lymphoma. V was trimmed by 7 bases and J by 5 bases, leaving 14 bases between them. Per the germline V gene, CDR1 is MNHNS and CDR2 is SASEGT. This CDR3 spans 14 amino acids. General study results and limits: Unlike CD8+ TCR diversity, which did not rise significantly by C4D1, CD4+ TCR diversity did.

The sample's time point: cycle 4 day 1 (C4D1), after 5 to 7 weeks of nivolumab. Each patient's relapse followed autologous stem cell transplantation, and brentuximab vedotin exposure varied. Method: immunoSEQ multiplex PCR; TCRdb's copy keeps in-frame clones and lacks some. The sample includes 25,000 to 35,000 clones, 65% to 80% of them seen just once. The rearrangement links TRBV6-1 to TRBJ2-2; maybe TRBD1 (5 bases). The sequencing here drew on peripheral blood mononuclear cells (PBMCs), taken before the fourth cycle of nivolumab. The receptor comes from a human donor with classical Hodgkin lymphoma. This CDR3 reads CASNPKTETGELFF. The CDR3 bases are TGTGCCAGCAATCCTAAGACAGAGACCGGGGAGCTGTTTTTT.